The T cell receptor (beta chain) described here comes from a study of control samples from healthy donors and cancer patients. Germline V gives CDR1 SGHNT, CDR2 YYREEE (reference sequence). V was shortened by 2 bases and J by 4 bases, with 10 bases between the two germline ends. CDR3 length equals 14 residues. TCRdb's table, derived via immunoSEQ multiplex PCR, lists solely in-frame clones and lacks some. Among over 150,000 clones listed, less than 95% were seen once. Input material: PBMCs. This receptor was identified in a man aged 55 to 70 with colorectal cancer. V usage is TRBV5-4 and J usage is TRBJ2-1; D is uncertain. Here the CDR3 reads CASSFNYKYNEQFF. The CDR3 coding sequence is TGTGCCAGCAGCTTTAACTACAAATACAATGAGCAGTTCTTC.